This is a list of T cell receptor beta chains from one sample in a study of OX40 agonist ivuxolimab in advanced cancers. Only in-frame clones appear in the TCRdb table, and some are missing; sequencing was by immunoSEQ multiplex PCR. The sample lists roughly 75,000 clones; 93% were seen once. Specimen: CD4+ or CD8+ T cells sorted from blood, collected in a trial of the OX40 agonist ivuxolimab. These receptors were collected from an adult with an advanced solid tumor such as melanoma, head and neck, liver or kidney cancer. Each CDR3 is given with its conserved first and last residue. The order of the fields is clone size, J gene, V gene, D gene, CDR3 DNA, CDR3 protein. A D gene is named only where the DNA matches it firmly. Not every row has a clone size; where given, it reads once, few, many or a size class.

NA	TRBJ2-7	TRBV2	NA	TGTGCCAGCAGGGGGCTGGGGCACGAGCAGTACTTC	CASRGLGHEQYF
NA	TRBJ1-1	TRBV12-5	NA	TGTGCTAGTGGCCACACACTAGTGGGGGCCACTGAAGCTTTCTTT	CASGHTLVGATEAFF
NA	TRBJ1-1	TRBV2	NA	TGTGCCACAAGCATAGGGGGAACTGAAGCTTTCTTT	CATSIGGTEAFF
NA	TRBJ2-2	TRBV13	NA	TGTGCCAGCAGCTTCTCGGCACCCGGGGAGCTGTTTTTT	CASSFSAPGELFF
NA	TRBJ2-7	TRBV7-2	NA	TGTGCCAGCAGCTCACCAGGACTACCCACGGGATCGTACTTC	CASSSPGLPTGSYF
NA	TRBJ1-3	TRBV29-1	TRBD1	TGCAGCGTGAAGGGGGCATCGGGAAACACCATATATTTT	CSVKGASGNTIYF
NA	TRBJ2-7	TRBV27	NA	TGTGCCAGCAGTTTATCAGGGGGAAACGAGCAGTACTTC	CASSLSGGNEQYF
NA	TRBJ2-3	TRBV19	TRBD2	TGTGCCAGTAGTATTGGGCTAGCGGACACAGATACGCAGTATTTT	CASSIGLADTDTQYF
NA	TRBJ2-5	TRBV19	TRBD2	TGTGCCAGTAGTTTGACTAGCGGGGGGGCTGGGGAGACCCAGTACTTC	CASSLTSGGAGETQYF
NA	TRBJ1-6	TRBV4-1	TRBD1	TGCGCCAGCAGCCGCTTGTCGACAGGGGGCTCCTATAATTCACCCCTCCACTTT	CASSRLSTGGSYNSPLHF
NA	TRBJ2-5	TRBV6-5	NA	TGTGCCAGCAGTGAGGGGGGCTGGGAGACCCAGTACTTC	CASSEGGWETQYF
NA	TRBJ2-5	TRBV30	TRBD2	TGTGCCTGGAGTGTAGCGGGAGGGTCACGAGAGACCCAGTACTTC	CAWSVAGGSRETQYF
NA	TRBJ1-1	TRBV6-1	NA	TGTGCCAGCAGTGACAGGGTTGTGAACACTGAAGCTTTCTTT	CASSDRVVNTEAFF
NA	TRBJ1-1	TRBV13	NA	TGTGCCAGCAGTTTAGGGAACCCCGAGCCCTTATTT	CASSLGNPEPLF
NA	TRBJ2-1	TRBV7-8	NA	TGTGCCAGCAGCGCCAACAATGAGCAGTTCTTC	CASSANNEQFF
once	TRBJ2-1	TRBV10-3	NA	TGTGCCATCAGTAGCCGGGACTCTGACAATGAGCAGTTCTTC	CAISSRDSDNEQFF
NA	TRBJ1-4	TRBV5-8	NA	TGTGCCAGCAGCAGTGGACAGCGCTCGGATGGAGAAAAACTGTTTTTT	CASSSGQRSDGEKLFF
NA	TRBJ2-7	TRBV6-1	NA	TGTGCCAGCAGTGAAGTGGGTGGCGGATTCTACGAGCAGTACTTC	CASSEVGGGFYEQYF
NA	TRBJ2-4	TRBV19	NA	TGTGCCAGTAGTATAGTTCCGGGACAAGGAAACATTCAGTACTTC	CASSIVPGQGNIQYF
NA	TRBJ1-5	TRBV7-6	TRBD1	TGTGCCAGCAGCAAACAGGGGGATCAGCCCCAGCATTTT	CASSKQGDQPQHF
NA	TRBJ2-3	TRBV27	NA	TGTGCCAGCACCCCCATTCCCTCGGGCACAGATACGCAGTATTTT	CASTPIPSGTDTQYF
NA	TRBJ1-2	TRBV30	NA	TGTGCCTGGAGTGTTTTGGGGCAGGGCGAGGGGGGCTACACCTTC	CAWSVLGQGEGGYTF
NA	TRBJ2-7	TRBV6-1	TRBD2	TGTGCCAGCAGTGAAGGGCTAGCGGGAGCTTACGAGCAGTACTTC	CASSEGLAGAYEQYF
NA	TRBJ1-5	TRBV6-6	NA	TGTGCCAGCAGTTACTCGAGCGGGGGGACTCAGCCCCAGCATTTT	CASSYSSGGTQPQHF
NA	TRBJ1-5	TRBV28	NA	TGTGCCAGCAGTCCCCAGGGAAATGGGGATCAGCCCCAGCATTTT	CASSPQGNGDQPQHF
NA	TRBJ1-1	TRBV27	NA	TGTGCCAGCAGTTCCCGGGGGGGGAGTATGAACACTGAAGCTTTCTTT	CASSSRGGSMNTEAFF
NA	TRBJ2-5	TRBV30	NA	TGTGCCTGGAGTATTGGGGGGGGCTACCAAGAGACCCAGTACTTC	CAWSIGGGYQETQYF
NA	TRBJ1-1	TRBV25-1	NA	TGTGCCAGCAGTGAATGGGGGGTAGAAGCTTTCTTT	CASSEWGVEAFF
NA	TRBJ2-2	TRBV6-5	NA	TGTGCCAGCAGTTTAGTGGACACCGGGGAGCTGTTTTTT	CASSLVDTGELFF
NA	TRBJ1-5	TRBV27	NA	TGTGCCAGCAGTTTATCGGGTAGGGGGGATCAGCCCCAGCATTTT	CASSLSGRGDQPQHF
NA	TRBJ2-1	TRBV13	NA	TGTGCCAGCAGCCTGCAATCCCGTGAGCAGTTCTTC	CASSLQSREQFF
NA	TRBJ2-5	TRBV5-1	TRBD1	TGCGCCAGCCGGGACAGGCAAGAGACCCAGTACTTC	CASRDRQETQYF
NA	TRBJ2-1	TRBV10-1	TRBD2	TGCGCCAGCAGCAGTCCCGGGACTAGAAACCCGAGCTCCTACAATGAGCAGTTCTTC	CASSSPGTRNPSSYNEQFF
NA	TRBJ2-6	TRBV5-6	TRBD1	TGTGCCAGCAGCCATGGGACAGGGAGGGTCCCTGGGGCCAACGTCCTGACTTTC	CASSHGTGRVPGANVLTF
NA	TRBJ1-2	TRBV27	NA	TGTGCCAGCAGACCCTCCTCCGGGGGCTACACCTTC	CASRPSSGGYTF
NA	TRBJ2-3	TRBV9	NA	TGTGCCAGCAGCGCGGGGGATACGCAGTATTTT	CASSAGDTQYF
NA	TRBJ1-1	TRBV27	NA	TGTGCCAGCAGTCCAGAGGGGCGGAACACTGAAGCTTTCTTT	CASSPEGRNTEAFF
NA	TRBJ1-6	TRBV6-4	TRBD1	TGTGCCAGCAGTGACTCGGGGCCACCGTGGGGACAGGGCCTATCTTCACCCCTCCACTTT	CASSDSGPPWGQGLSSPLHF
NA	TRBJ2-5	TRBV9	TRBD2	TGTGCCAGCTCGTCCGCGGGAGTGATGCAAGAGACCCAGTACTTC	CASSSAGVMQETQYF
NA	TRBJ2-7	TRBV6-5	NA	TGTGCCAGCAGCTACGACAGGATTAAGCAGTACTTC	CASSYDRIKQYF
NA	TRBJ1-4	TRBV2	NA	TGTGCCAGCAGTGAAGCAGGGGCCCCTAATGAAAAACTGTTTTTT	CASSEAGAPNEKLFF